This T cell receptor (beta chain) was sequenced for a study of control samples from healthy donors and cancer patients. With 0 bases removed from V and 1 base from J, the gap between germline ends came to 4 bases. The CDR3 contains 14 residues. In germline, CDR1 is SGHNT, CDR2 YYREEE (reference sequence). There are a few counts of this clone. Sequencing used immunoSEQ multiplex PCR; TCRdb keeps in-frame clones, though not all of them. The sample comprises 12,000 to 15,000 clones, around 77% of which are singletons, and about 15% rests with the top ten. The chain has TRBV5-4 and TRBJ2-2; D gene uncertain. The sequencing sample was made of formalin-fixed, paraffin-embedded tissue. The TCR sequence derives from a female donor with lung cancer. The CDR3 region is CASSLEKNTGELFF. The CDR3 DNA sequence: TGTGCCAGCAGCTTGGAGAAGAACACCGGGGAGCTGTTTTTT.